Listed below are T cell receptor beta chains from one sample, sequenced in a study of OX40 agonist ivuxolimab in advanced cancers. Only in-frame clones appear in the TCRdb table, and some are missing; sequencing was by immunoSEQ multiplex PCR. The table lists roughly 140,000 clones, 85% to 95% of them singletons. The sample in question was CD4+ or CD8+ T cells sorted from blood, obtained in a trial of the OX40 agonist ivuxolimab. Receptors originate from an adult with an advanced solid tumor such as melanoma, head and neck, liver or kidney cancer. The CDR3 runs from the conserved cysteine through the conserved F or W. Fields, in order: J gene, D gene, CDR3 length, V gene, CDR3 DNA, CDR3 protein. The D gene is left open where the match is weak.

>TRBJ2-1|TRBD1|15|TRBV11-2
TGTGCCAGCAGCTCTCGGGACAGGGGAACTAATGAGCAGTTCTTC
CASSSRDRGTNEQFF
>TRBJ2-1|NA|13|TRBV11-3
TGTGCCAGCAGCTTAGGGTCCTACAATGAGCAGTTCTTC
CASSLGSYNEQFF
>TRBJ2-3|TRBD1|18|TRBV9
TGTGCCAGCAGCGTTTCCCAAGGGGGCCTAACAAGCACAGATACGCAGTATTTT
CASSVSQGGLTSTDTQYF
>TRBJ2-3|NA|14|TRBV7-8
TGTGCCAGCAGCCCCCGGAAGAGCACAGATACGCAGTATTTT
CASSPRKSTDTQYF
>TRBJ2-5|NA|18|TRBV7-7
TGTGCTAGCAGCTTAGCGAAGGGGGGGAGGATAGTCCAAGAGACCCAGTACTTC
CASSLAKGGRIVQETQYF
>TRBJ2-1|NA|15|TRBV7-2
TGTGCCAGCAGCTTAGCGGGGAGACCAGGGAATGAGCAGTTCTTC
CASSLAGRPGNEQFF
>TRBJ2-5|NA|14|TRBV2
TGTGCCAGCAGTGAGCGCCCGACTGGGGAGACCCAGTACTTC
CASSERPTGETQYF
>TRBJ2-1|NA|12|TRBV25-1
TGTGCCAGCAGTGAATGGGGATGGGAGCAGTTCTTC
CASSEWGWEQFF
>TRBJ1-1|NA|11|TRBV19
TGTGCCAGTTCGAGTTACACTGAAGCTTTCTTT
CASSSYTEAFF
>TRBJ1-2|TRBD1|16|TRBV27
TGTGCCAGCAGTGAAACCTTGGACAGGTCTTACTATGGCTACACCTTC
CASSETLDRSYYGYTF
>TRBJ1-4|NA|13|TRBV30
TGTGCCTGGAGTGATGAGTTGGGAGAAAAACTGTTTTTT
CAWSDELGEKLFF
>TRBJ1-3|NA|15|TRBV5-5
TGTGCCAGCAGCTTGAACCGGGGGCCTGGAAACACCATATATTTT
CASSLNRGPGNTIYF
>TRBJ2-7|TRBD1|16|TRBV19
TGTGCCAGTAGTAGACTAATCGGGACAGGGGAACACGAGCAGTACTTC
CASSRLIGTGEHEQYF
>TRBJ2-3|TRBD1|15|TRBV5-4
TGTGCCACCCTCGACAGGGGGTACGTAGGAGATACGCAGTATTTT
CATLDRGYVGDTQYF
>TRBJ1-2|TRBD1|18|TRBV9
TGTGCCAGCAGCCGAGGGGGGCTGACAGGGGAGACTAACTATGGCTACACCTTC
CASSRGGLTGETNYGYTF
>TRBJ2-6|TRBD2|18|TRBV28
TGTGCCAGCTCCCGGGGCGGGAGGGGGTCCTCTCGTGCCAACGTCCTGACTTTC
CASSRGGRGSSRANVLTF
>TRBJ2-1|TRBD2|15|TRBV6-1
TGTGCCAGCAGTGGGGGAACTAGCGGGAGAGATGAGCAGTTCTTC
CASSGGTSGRDEQFF
>TRBJ2-2|NA|14|TRBV28
TGTGCCAGCAGTTTATCTCTACCGGTCGGGGGGCTGTTTTTT
CASSLSLPVGGLFF
>TRBJ2-5|NA|13|TRBV7-2
TGTGCCAGCAACCAAGTGGTTGGAGAGACCCAGTACTTC
CASNQVVGETQYF
>TRBJ1-5|NA|16|TRBV21-1
TGTGCCAGCAGGAGGACAGGGGACTACCCCAATCAGCCCCAGCATTTT
CASRRTGDYPNQPQHF
>TRBJ1-6|NA|16|TRBV4-3
TGCGCCAGCAGCCAAGATCTTACAGGGCTAGTATCACCCCTCCACTTT
CASSQDLTGLVSPLHF
>TRBJ2-7|NA|12|TRBV10-3
TGTGCCAGCGATGACAGATCGTCCGAGCAGTACTTC
CASDDRSSEQYF
>TRBJ2-3|TRBD2|16|TRBV15
TGTGCCACCAGCAGAGATCTAGCGGGGCGCGGAGATACGCAGTATTTT
CATSRDLAGRGDTQYF
>TRBJ1-3|NA|13|TRBV7-9
TGTGCCAGCAGCTTGATGGGGGAGGACACCATATATTTT
CASSLMGEDTIYF
>TRBJ2-3|NA|16|TRBV5-1
TGCGCCAGCAGCTTGGCAGGGTTTGGTGGCACAGATACGCAGTATTTT
CASSLAGFGGTDTQYF
>TRBJ1-2|NA|15|TRBV6-1
TGTGCCAGCAGTGAAGGTGGGGGCTGGCCGGATGGCTACACCTTC
CASSEGGGWPDGYTF
>TRBJ2-7|TRBD1|14|TRBV19
TGTGCCAGTAGTATTGGGACAGGGGGCTACGAGCAGTACTTC
CASSIGTGGYEQYF
>TRBJ1-3|NA|16|TRBV18
TGTGCCAGCTCACCCCTCGATCCAGACTCTGGAAACACCATATATTTT
CASSPLDPDSGNTIYF
>TRBJ1-6|TRBD1|18|TRBV7-8
TGTGCCAGCAGCTTAGTGGGTAGGACAGGGGGCAAGCATTCACCCCTCCACTTT
CASSLVGRTGGKHSPLHF
>TRBJ1-2|TRBD1|14|TRBV27
TGTGCCAGCACCCCCTTGACAGGGCCCTATGGCTACACCTTC
CASTPLTGPYGYTF
>TRBJ2-7|TRBD1|12|TRBV6-5
TGTGCCAGCAGCCGACAGGGGGACGAGCAGTACTTC
CASSRQGDEQYF
>TRBJ2-7|NA|17|TRBV5-1
TGCGCCAGCAGCTTGGGGGGCGGGGGCATGAGCTCCTACGAGCAGTACTTC
CASSLGGGGMSSYEQYF
>TRBJ2-3|TRBD2|16|TRBV4-1
TGCGCCAGCAGCCAAGATAGCGGGAGATCGTTTGATACGCAGTATTTT
CASSQDSGRSFDTQYF
>TRBJ2-2|TRBD2|15|TRBV11-3
TGTGCCAGCAGCTTTGGCGGGAGAGAGGCCGGGGAGCTGTTTTTT
CASSFGGREAGELFF
>TRBJ1-1|NA|13|TRBV6-6
TGTGCCAGCAGCCCAACCATGAACACTGAAGCTTTCTTT
CASSPTMNTEAFF
>TRBJ1-2|NA|13|TRBV2
TGTGCCAGCACCACACTAGAGGGGACTGGCTACACCTTC
CASTTLEGTGYTF
>TRBJ2-1|NA|14|TRBV7-2
TGTGCCAGCAGCTTAGTCCCCCCGAGGAATGAGCAGTTCTTC
CASSLVPPRNEQFF
>TRBJ2-6|NA|16|TRBV7-2
TGTGCCAGCAGCTTAACACGCCTACTTAGGGCCAACGTCCTGACTTTC
CASSLTRLLRANVLTF
>TRBJ2-7|NA|15|TRBV7-6
TGTGCCAGCAGCTTACGGGCGGGATCCTCCTACGAGCAGTACTTC
CASSLRAGSSYEQYF
>TRBJ2-7|TRBD1|17|TRBV27
TGTGCCAGCAGTATCACTTCGAGACAGGGGGCGTTCCACGAGCAGTACTTC
CASSITSRQGAFHEQYF
>TRBJ2-7|TRBD1|14|TRBV6-1
TGTGCCAGCAGTGCGGCAGGGGGACCCTACGAGCAGTACTTC
CASSAAGGPYEQYF
>TRBJ1-1|NA|10|TRBV10-1
TGCGCCAGCAGCATGACTGAAGCTTTCTTT
CASSMTEAFF
>TRBJ2-2|NA|12|TRBV9
TGTGCCAGCAGCGTAGGCCCCGGGGAGCTGTTTTTT
CASSVGPGELFF
>TRBJ1-4|NA|15|TRBV5-8
TGTGCCAGCAGCTTGGACGGGCGCTTAAATGAAAAACTGTTTTTT
CASSLDGRLNEKLFF
>TRBJ2-7|NA|15|TRBV18
TGTGCCAGCTCACCCCGGGACGGCAGTTTCGGTGAGCAGTACTTC
CASSPRDGSFGEQYF
>TRBJ1-3|NA|14|TRBV9
TGTGCCAGCAGCGTTGGACGGTGGGCAAACACCATATATTTT
CASSVGRWANTIYF
>TRBJ2-4|NA|17|TRBV4-1
TGCGCCAGCAGCCTCCCAGGGACGCGGGACACGAGAAACATTCAGTACTTC
CASSLPGTRDTRNIQYF